These 7 T cell receptor beta chains were sequenced from one sample in a study of blood T cell repertoires in COVID-19. The assay was immunoSEQ multiplex PCR, and TCRdb's table has in-frame clones only and misses some. The sample lists about 76,000 clones; 70% to 90% were seen once. The material sequenced was peripheral blood. Every receptor here comes from a woman aged 55-69 years with acute or convalescent COVID-19.

The V and J genes are TRBV5-1 and TRBJ2-2; D possibly corresponds to TRBD2 (6 bases). Trimming took 5 bases from V and 3 from J, leaving 11 bases between them. The CDR3 has 14 amino acids. Germline V gene sequence: CDR1 SGHRS, CDR2 YFSETQ. CDR3 sequence: CASRVLADTGELFF. The DNA of the CDR3 is TGCGCCAGCAGAGTACTAGCAGACACCGGGGAGCTGTTTTTT.

For this clone: The junction departs from germline at one end; a sequencing error may be responsible. This chain joins TRBV7-7 and TRBJ2-1; 14 bases match TRBD2. The CDR3 totals 19 residues. From germline, CDR1 is SSHAT and CDR2 FNYEAQ (reference sequence). The CDR3 here is CASSSGTSGGYSSYNEQFF. The CDR3 DNA is TGTGCTAGCAGCTCCGGGACTAGCGGGGGATACTCATCCTACAATGAGCAGTTCTTC.

The genes are TRBV7-2 and TRBJ2-5, with 7 bases that match TRBD1. Germline V gene lookup returns CDR1 SGHTA and CDR2 FQGNSA. The CDR3 extends over 14 amino acids. V trimming: 5 bases; J trimming: 1 base; junction bases outside the gene matches: 4. CDR3 nucleotide sequence: TGTGCCAGCAGCCCGACAGGGACCCAAGAGACCCAGTACTTC. Translated, it gives CASSPTGTQETQYF.

This rearrangement joins TRBV9 to TRBJ2-2, with unresolved D. CDR3 length: 15 amino acids. Germline CDR1 SGDLS, CDR2 YYNGEE. V dropped 0 bases and J dropped 0 bases, with 6 bases sitting between them. CDR3 sequence: CASSVAIANTGELFF. In DNA form, the CDR3 reads TGTGCCAGCAGCGTAGCGATAGCGAACACCGGGGAGCTGTTTTTT.

In its sample, this clone was seen a few times. The DNA for the CDR3 is TGTGCCAGTAGTGCCGGGTCAATCCAAAGCAATCAGCCCCAGCATTTT. Translation gives CASSAGSIQSNQPQHF. V is TRBV19 and J is TRBJ1-5; unclear D gene. V shed 5 bases and J shed 1 base, with 15 bases lying between them. In germline, CDR1 is LNHDA, CDR2 SQIVND (reference sequence). The CDR3 is 16 residues long.

This chain links TRBV5-1 with TRBJ2-7; no clear D gene. Trimming removed 0 bases from V and 2 bases from J, with 9 bases in between. The germline gives CDR1 SGHRS, CDR2 YFSETQ. There are 14 residues in the CDR3. The CDR3 bases are TGCGCCAGCAGCTTGGTGGCTGGGCCCTACGAGCAGTACTTC. Translating it yields CASSLVAGPYEQYF.

The gene calls are TRBV3-1 (or the pseudogene TRBV3-2) and TRBJ1-6; D gene uncertain. The CDR3 is made up of 15 amino acids. Germline V gene sequence: CDR1 LGHDT, CDR2 YNNKEL (reference sequence). With 1 base removed from V and 9 bases from J, the gap between germline ends came to 13 bases. CDR3 DNA: TGTGCCAGCAGCCAAGGTATCAGCGCCGGTTCACCCCTCCACTTT. Translating gives CASSQGISAGSPLHF.